This T cell receptor beta chain was observed in a study of identifying expanded T cells in peripheral blood. Measured with immunoSEQ multiplex PCR; TCRdb has only the in-frame clones, and not every one. The sample records under 150,000 clones, 86% being singletons. The CDR3 is 13 residues long. The V end lost 3 bases, the J end lost 4 bases, and 7 bases lay between the germline ends. The V gene's germline CDR1 is SGHVS and CDR2 FQNEAQ. This clonotype was obtained from a person aged 18-70 years in good health. The sequenced sample was blood. V gene TRBV7-8 combines with J gene TRBJ1-3; D gene ambiguous. CDR3 sequence reads: CASSLAGGNTIYF. In nucleotides, the CDR3 is TGTGCCAGCAGCTTGGCTGGGGGAAACACCATATATTTT.